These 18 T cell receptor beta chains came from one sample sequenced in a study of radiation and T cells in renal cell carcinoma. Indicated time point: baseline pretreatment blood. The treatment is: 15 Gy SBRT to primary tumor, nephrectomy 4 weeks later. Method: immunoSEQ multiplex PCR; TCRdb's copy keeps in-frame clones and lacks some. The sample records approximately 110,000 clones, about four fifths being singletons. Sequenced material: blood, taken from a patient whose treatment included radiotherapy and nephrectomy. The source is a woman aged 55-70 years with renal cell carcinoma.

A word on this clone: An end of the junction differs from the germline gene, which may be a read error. CDR3 residues: CSVEDRGAVF. In DNA, the CDR3 is TGCAGCGTTGAGGACCGGGGAGCTGTTTTT. The chain couples TRBV29-1 to TRBJ2-2; D perhaps matches TRBD2 (5 bases). The germline gives CDR1 SQVTM, CDR2 ANQGSEA. This CDR3 contains 10 residues.

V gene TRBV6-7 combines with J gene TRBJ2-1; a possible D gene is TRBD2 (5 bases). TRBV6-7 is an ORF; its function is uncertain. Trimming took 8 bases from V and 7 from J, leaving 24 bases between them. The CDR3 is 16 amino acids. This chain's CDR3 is CASGPLVASYENEQFF. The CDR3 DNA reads TGTGCCAGCGGACCCCTTGTGGCTAGCTATGAGAATGAGCAGTTCTTC.

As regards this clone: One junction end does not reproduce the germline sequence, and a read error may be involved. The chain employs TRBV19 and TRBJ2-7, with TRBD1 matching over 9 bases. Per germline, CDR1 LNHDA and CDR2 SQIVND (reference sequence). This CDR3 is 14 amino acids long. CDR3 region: CASNIRDRAGEQYF. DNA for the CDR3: TGTGCCAGTAATATAAGGGACAGGGCGGGCGAGCAGTACTTC.

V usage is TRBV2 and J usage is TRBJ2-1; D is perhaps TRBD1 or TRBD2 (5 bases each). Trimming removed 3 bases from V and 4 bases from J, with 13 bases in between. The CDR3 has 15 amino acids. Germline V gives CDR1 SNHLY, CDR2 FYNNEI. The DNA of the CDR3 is TGTGCCAGCAGTGAGGGACGCGAGTCATACAATGAGCAGTTCTTC. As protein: CASSEGRESYNEQFF.

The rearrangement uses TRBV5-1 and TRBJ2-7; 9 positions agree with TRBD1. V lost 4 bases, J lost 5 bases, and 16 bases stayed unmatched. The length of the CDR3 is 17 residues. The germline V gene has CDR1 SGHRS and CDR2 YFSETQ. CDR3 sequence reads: CASSVGQGSIASDEQYF. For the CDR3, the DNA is TGCGCCAGCAGCGTGGGACAGGGATCAATCGCCTCGGACGAGCAGTACTTC.

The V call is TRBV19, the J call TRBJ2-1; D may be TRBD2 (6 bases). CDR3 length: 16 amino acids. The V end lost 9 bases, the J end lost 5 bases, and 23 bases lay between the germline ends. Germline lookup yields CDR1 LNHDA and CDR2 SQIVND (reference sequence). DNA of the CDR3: TGTGCCAGCCACCCCGGGTGGTGGGAGGCGAACAATGAGCAGTTCTTC. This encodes CASHPGWWEANNEQFF.

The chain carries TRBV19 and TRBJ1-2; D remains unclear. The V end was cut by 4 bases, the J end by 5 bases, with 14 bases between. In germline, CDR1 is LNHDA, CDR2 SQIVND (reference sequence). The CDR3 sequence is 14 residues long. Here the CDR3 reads CASSTDPDGYGYTF. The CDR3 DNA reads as TGTGCCAGTAGTACAGACCCCGATGGGTATGGCTACACCTTC.

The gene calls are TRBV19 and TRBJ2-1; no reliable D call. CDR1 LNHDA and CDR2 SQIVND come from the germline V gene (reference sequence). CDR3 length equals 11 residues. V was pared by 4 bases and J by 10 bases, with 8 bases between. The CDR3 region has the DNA TGTGCCAGTAGTACGTGGCAGGAGCAGTTCTTC. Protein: CASSTWQEQFF. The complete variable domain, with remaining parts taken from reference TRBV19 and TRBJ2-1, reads DGGITQSPKYLFRKEGQNVTLSCEQNLNHDAMYWYRQDPGQGLRLIYYSQIVNDFQKGDIAEGYSVSREKKESFPLTVTSAQKNPTAFYLCASSTWQEQFFGPGTRLTVL.

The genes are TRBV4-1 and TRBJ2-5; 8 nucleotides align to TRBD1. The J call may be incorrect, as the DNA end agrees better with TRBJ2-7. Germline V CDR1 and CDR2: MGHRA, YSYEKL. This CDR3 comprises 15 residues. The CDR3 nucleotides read TGCGCCAGCAGCCAAGGGACAGGGTTCGTCGACGAGCAGTACTTC. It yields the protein CASSQGTGFVDEQYF.

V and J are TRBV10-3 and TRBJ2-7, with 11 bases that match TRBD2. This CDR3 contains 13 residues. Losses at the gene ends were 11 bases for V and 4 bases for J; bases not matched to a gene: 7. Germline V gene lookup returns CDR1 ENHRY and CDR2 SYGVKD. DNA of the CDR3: TGTGCCGCTTCCGGGACTAGCGGTTACGAGCAGTACTTC. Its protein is CAASGTSGYEQYF.

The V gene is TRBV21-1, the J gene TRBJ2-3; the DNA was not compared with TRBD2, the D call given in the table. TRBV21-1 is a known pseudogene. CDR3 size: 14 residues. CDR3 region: CATTRGLYTDTQYF. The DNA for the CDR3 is TGTGCCACCACGAGAGGGCTGTACACAGATACGCAGTATTTT.

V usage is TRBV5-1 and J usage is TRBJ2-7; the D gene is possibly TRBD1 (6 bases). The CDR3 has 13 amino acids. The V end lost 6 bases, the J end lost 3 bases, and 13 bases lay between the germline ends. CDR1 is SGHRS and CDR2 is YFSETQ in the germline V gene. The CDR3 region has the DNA TGCGCCAGCACCAGGGGTGGGGACTACGAGCAGTACTTC. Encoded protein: CASTRGGDYEQYF.

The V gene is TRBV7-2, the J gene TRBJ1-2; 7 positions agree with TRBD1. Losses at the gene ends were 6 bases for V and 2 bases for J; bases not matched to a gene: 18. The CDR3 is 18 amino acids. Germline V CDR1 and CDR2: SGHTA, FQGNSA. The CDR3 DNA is TGTGCCAGCAGTCCAGCACCGGGACAGTACCTTACAAACTATGGCTACACCTTC. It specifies CASSPAPGQYLTNYGYTF.

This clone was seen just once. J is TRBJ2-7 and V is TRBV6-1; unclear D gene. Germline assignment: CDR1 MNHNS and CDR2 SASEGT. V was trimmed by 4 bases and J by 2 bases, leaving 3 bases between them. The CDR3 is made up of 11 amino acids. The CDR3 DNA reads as TGTGCCAGCAGTGGGGCCTACGAGCAGTACTTC. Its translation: CASSGAYEQYF.

CDR3 DNA sequence: TGTGCCAGCAGTTGGAATGGACTACAAGAGACCCAGTACTTC. It is translated as CASSWNGLQETQYF. The chain employs TRBV27 and TRBJ2-5; maybe TRBD2 (6 bases). The germline V and J ends were trimmed by 4 bases and 2 bases, with 11 bases remaining between them. CDR1 is MNHEY, CDR2 SMNVEV, per germline (reference sequence). This CDR3 is 14 amino acids long.

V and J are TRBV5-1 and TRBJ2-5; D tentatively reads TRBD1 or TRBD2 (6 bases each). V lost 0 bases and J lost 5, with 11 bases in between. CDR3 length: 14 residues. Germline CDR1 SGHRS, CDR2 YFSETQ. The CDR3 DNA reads TGCGCCAGCAGCTTGGGCCGGAGGGGGGAGACCCAGTACTTC. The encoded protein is CASSLGRRGETQYF.

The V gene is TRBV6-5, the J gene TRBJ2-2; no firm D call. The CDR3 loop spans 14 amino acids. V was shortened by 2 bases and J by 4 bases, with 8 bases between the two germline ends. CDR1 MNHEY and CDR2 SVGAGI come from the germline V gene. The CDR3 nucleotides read TGTGCCAGCAGTTACGATGGGCCCACCGGGGAGCTGTTTTTT. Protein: CASSYDGPTGELFF.

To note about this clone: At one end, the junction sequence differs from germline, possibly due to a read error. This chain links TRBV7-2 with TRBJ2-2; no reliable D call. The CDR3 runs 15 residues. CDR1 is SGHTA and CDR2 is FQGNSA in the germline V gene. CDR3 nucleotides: TGCGCCAGCAGCCAATCCCTGTCCAACACCGGGGAGCTGTTTTTT. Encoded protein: CASSQSLSNTGELFF.